The following is a T cell receptor (beta chain) sequence with its context. What it recognizes is unknown. These data originate in a study of radiotherapy plus CTLA-4 blockade in lung cancer. Overall study findings and caveats: An expansion of tumor-derived TCR clones occurred in blood after radiotherapy plus ipilimumab. Alongside interferon-beta, early blood T cell clone dynamics were reportedly the best predictor of response.

Using immunoSEQ multiplex PCR, the repertoire was profiled, and TCRdb retains in-frame clones only, with some absent. The data hold 15,000 or so clones, with 72% observed a single time. V was shortened by 4 bases and J by 4 bases, with 8 bases between the two germline ends. This CDR3 contains 13 residues. CDR1 and CDR2 (germline): MNHNS, SASEGT. Focal radiation plus CTLA-4 blockade with ipilimumab was administered to patients who had chemo-refractory metastatic non-small-cell lung cancer. Here the sequenced sample was peripheral blood, taken from a patient treated with radiotherapy plus ipilimumab. V usage is TRBV6-1 and J usage is TRBJ1-3; possibly TRBD1 for D (6 bases). The TCR originated in a human donor with non-small cell lung cancer whose response to radiotherapy plus ipilimumab could not be evaluated. The CDR3 spells CASSGGHGNTIYF. The CDR3 bases are TGTGCCAGCAGTGGGGGACACGGAAACACCATATATTTT.